Listed below are T cell receptor beta chains from one sample, sequenced in a study of CD8 T cells in ankylosing spondylitis. TCRdb fed the 5' RACE reads into MiXCR, producing one record per CDR3 protein. The table shows approximately 400,000 distinct CDR3 sequences, with roughly 26% occurring only once. Sequenced sample: blood, either unsorted or a sorted T cell fraction (not recorded which). The receptors stem from a male donor with ankylosing spondylitis. Both conserved end residues are part of each CDR3. The order of the fields is V gene, D gene, J gene, CDR3 length, clone size, CDR3 DNA, CDR3 protein. A D gene is named only where the DNA matches it firmly. A clone size is listed for some rows: how often the clone was seen (once, few, many), or a class if it is expanded.

V gene: TRBV10-3
D gene: NA
J gene: TRBJ2-3
CDR3 length: 16
clone size: few
CDR3 DNA: TGTGCCATCAGTGAGTCCCCGGGAGAACGCACAGATACGCAGTATTTT
CDR3 protein: CAISESPGERTDTQYF

V gene: TRBV11-1
D gene: NA
J gene: TRBJ1-1
CDR3 length: 14
clone size: NA
CDR3 DNA: TGTGCCAGCAGCTGGGACCGTAGGAACACTGAAGCTTTCTTT
CDR3 protein: CASSWDRRNTEAFF

V gene: TRBV6-1
D gene: NA
J gene: TRBJ1-2
CDR3 length: 14
clone size: NA
CDR3 DNA: TGTGCCAGCAGTCCACCTACGGGGGCGGATGGCTACACCTTC
CDR3 protein: CASSPPTGADGYTF

V gene: TRBV11-3
D gene: TRBD1
J gene: TRBJ1-1
CDR3 length: 17
clone size: NA
CDR3 DNA: TGTGCCAGCAGCCCGTTGCTGGGACAGGCGCTTAACACTGAAGCTTTCTTT
CDR3 protein: CASSPLLGQALNTEAFF

V gene: TRBV7-6
D gene: NA
J gene: TRBJ2-7
CDR3 length: 18
clone size: NA
CDR3 DNA: TGTGCCAGCAGCTTAGGGTATAGCGACCAAATCTACTCCTACGAGCAGTACTTC
CDR3 protein: CASSLGYSDQIYSYEQYF

V gene: TRBV5-1
D gene: NA
J gene: TRBJ2-2
CDR3 length: 16
clone size: NA
CDR3 DNA: TGCGCCAGCAGCTTGGCTGGGACACCTAACACCGGGGAGCTGTTTTTT
CDR3 protein: CASSLAGTPNTGELFF

V gene: TRBV11-1
D gene: NA
J gene: TRBJ2-3
CDR3 length: 20
clone size: NA
CDR3 DNA: TGTGCCAGCAGCTTCCCAGCCGGGGGTCCGGCGGGAAAACGCACAGATACGCAGTATTTT
CDR3 protein: CASSFPAGGPAGKRTDTQYF

V gene: TRBV20-1
D gene: NA
J gene: TRBJ2-1
CDR3 length: 10
clone size: few
CDR3 DNA: TGCAGTGTCCCGTACAATGAGCAGTTCTTC
CDR3 protein: CSVPYNEQFF

V gene: TRBV5-1
D gene: TRBD1
J gene: TRBJ2-2
CDR3 length: 17
clone size: NA
CDR3 DNA: TGCGCCAGCAGCTTGTGGGGGACAGGGTTGAACACCGGGGAGCTGTTTTTT
CDR3 protein: CASSLWGTGLNTGELFF

V gene: TRBV29-1
D gene: NA
J gene: TRBJ2-3
CDR3 length: 13
clone size: few
CDR3 DNA: TGCAGCGTTGAGCGGGCGGAGACAGATACGCAGTATTTT
CDR3 protein: CSVERAETDTQYF

V gene: TRBV27
D gene: TRBD1
J gene: TRBJ2-3
CDR3 length: 18
clone size: few
CDR3 DNA: TGTGCCAGCAGTTTAGATCAAGGCGGGACAGGGGCTACAGATACGCAGTATTTT
CDR3 protein: CASSLDQGGTGATDTQYF

V gene: TRBV12-3/TRBV12-4
D gene: NA
J gene: TRBJ1-5
CDR3 length: 14
clone size: NA
CDR3 DNA: TGTGCCAGCAGTTTGGAGGGCTTGCGGCAGCCCCAGCATTTT
CDR3 protein: CASSLEGLRQPQHF

V gene: TRBV15
D gene: NA
J gene: TRBJ1-1
CDR3 length: 14
clone size: NA
CDR3 DNA: TGTGCCACCAGCAGGCCAATGTCGGGGGCGGTGGCTTTCTTT
CDR3 protein: CATSRPMSGAVAFF

V gene: TRBV18
D gene: NA
J gene: TRBJ1-2
CDR3 length: 15
clone size: few
CDR3 DNA: TGTGCCAGCTCACCAGGGGCGGAGGGGAGCTATGGCTACACCTTC
CDR3 protein: CASSPGAEGSYGYTF

V gene: TRBV5-1
D gene: NA
J gene: TRBJ2-2
CDR3 length: 15
clone size: few
CDR3 DNA: TGCGCCAGCAGCCCTGGACAGAGGGACACCGGGGAGCTGTTTTTT
CDR3 protein: CASSPGQRDTGELFF

V gene: TRBV11-2
D gene: TRBD2
J gene: TRBJ2-3
CDR3 length: 18
clone size: NA
CDR3 DNA: TGTGCCAGCAGCTTACAACTAGCGGCCTACCAGAGCACAGATACGCAGTATTTT
CDR3 protein: CASSLQLAAYQSTDTQYF

V gene: TRBV3-1
D gene: NA
J gene: TRBJ2-2
CDR3 length: 16
clone size: few
CDR3 DNA: TGTGCCAGCAGCCATCTCAGAGGGCGCGGCACCGGGGAGCTGTTTTTT
CDR3 protein: CASSHLRGRGTGELFF

V gene: TRBV10-3
D gene: NA
J gene: TRBJ2-1
CDR3 length: 14
clone size: NA
CDR3 DNA: TGTGCCATCAGTGGACTCCAGGGCTACAATGAGCAGTTCTTC
CDR3 protein: CAISGLQGYNEQFF

V gene: TRBV5-5
D gene: NA
J gene: TRBJ2-6
CDR3 length: 15
clone size: many
CDR3 DNA: TGTGCCAGCAGCTCCGGTTCCTCTGGGGCCAACGTCCTGACTTTC
CDR3 protein: CASSSGSSGANVLTF

V gene: TRBV20-1
D gene: TRBD2
J gene: TRBJ2-1
CDR3 length: 15
clone size: few
CDR3 DNA: TGCAGTGCTACCCTAGCGGGAGGGCCCTACAATGAGCAGTTCTTC
CDR3 protein: CSATLAGGPYNEQFF

V gene: TRBV20-1
D gene: NA
J gene: TRBJ1-1
CDR3 length: 12
clone size: few
CDR3 DNA: TGCAGTGCTAGCATTGGGGACACTGAAGCTTTCTTT
CDR3 protein: CSASIGDTEAFF

V gene: TRBV5-1
D gene: NA
J gene: TRBJ2-1
CDR3 length: 15
clone size: NA
CDR3 DNA: TGCGCCAGCAGCTTGGCCCTAGCGCAATACAATGAGCAGTTCTTC
CDR3 protein: CASSLALAQYNEQFF

V gene: TRBV2
D gene: TRBD1
J gene: TRBJ1-5
CDR3 length: 13
clone size: many
CDR3 DNA: TGTGCCAGCAGTGTGGACAGGGATCAGCCCCAGCATTTT
CDR3 protein: CASSVDRDQPQHF

V gene: TRBV4-2
D gene: TRBD1
J gene: TRBJ1-2
CDR3 length: 19
clone size: NA
CDR3 DNA: TGTGCCAGCAGCCAAGAAAGGATTTGGGACAGGGAACCTTTTTATGGCTACACCTTC
CDR3 protein: CASSQERIWDREPFYGYTF

V gene: TRBV20-1
D gene: TRBD1
J gene: TRBJ1-6
CDR3 length: 14
clone size: NA
CDR3 DNA: TGCAGTGCCGCCGACAGGGGTTTGAATTCACCCCTCCACTTT
CDR3 protein: CSAADRGLNSPLHF

V gene: TRBV3-1
D gene: TRBD2
J gene: TRBJ2-3
CDR3 length: 14
clone size: NA
CDR3 DNA: TGTGCCAGCAGCCAAGAAGCAGCGGGGGGAACTAAGTATTTT
CDR3 protein: CASSQEAAGGTKYF

V gene: TRBV25-1
D gene: TRBD1
J gene: TRBJ2-5
CDR3 length: 14
clone size: NA
CDR3 DNA: TGTGCCAGCTCCTCCCGGGACAGGCAAGAGACCCAGTACTTC
CDR3 protein: CASSSRDRQETQYF

V gene: TRBV7-8
D gene: TRBD1
J gene: TRBJ1-5
CDR3 length: 14
clone size: NA
CDR3 DNA: TGTGCCAGCAGCTTCGGACAGGGATATCAGCCCCAGCATTTT
CDR3 protein: CASSFGQGYQPQHF

V gene: TRBV6-1
D gene: NA
J gene: TRBJ1-1
CDR3 length: 14
clone size: few
CDR3 DNA: TGTGCCAGCAGTGTCAGGGTAGCTGGGGCTGAAGCTTTCTTT
CDR3 protein: CASSVRVAGAEAFF

V gene: TRBV24-1
D gene: TRBD1
J gene: TRBJ2-7
CDR3 length: 14
clone size: NA
CDR3 DNA: TGTGCCACAGGGGGAACCGGGACAGTGTACGAGCAGTACTTC
CDR3 protein: CATGGTGTVYEQYF

V gene: TRBV7-9
D gene: NA
J gene: TRBJ2-2
CDR3 length: 13
clone size: few
CDR3 DNA: TGTGCCAGCAGCTTAGTAGGATACGGGGAGCTGTTTTTT
CDR3 protein: CASSLVGYGELFF

V gene: TRBV7-8
D gene: NA
J gene: TRBJ2-6
CDR3 length: 15
clone size: NA
CDR3 DNA: TGTGCCAGCAGCTACCAGGCTGGTGGGGCCAACGTCCTGACTTTC
CDR3 protein: CASSYQAGGANVLTF

V gene: TRBV7-2
D gene: TRBD2
J gene: TRBJ2-2
CDR3 length: 15
clone size: NA
CDR3 DNA: TGTGCCAGCAGCCCCTGGACTAGCGGTACCGGGGAGCTGTTTTTT
CDR3 protein: CASSPWTSGTGELFF

V gene: TRBV24-1
D gene: NA
J gene: TRBJ1-5
CDR3 length: 14
clone size: few
CDR3 DNA: TGTGCCACCAGTGATTTCCGGGACGGTCAGCCCCAGCATTTT
CDR3 protein: CATSDFRDGQPQHF

V gene: TRBV28
D gene: TRBD2
J gene: TRBJ2-1
CDR3 length: 13
clone size: NA
CDR3 DNA: TGTGCCAGCAGTCCTAGCGGGAGCCATGAGCAGTTCTTC
CDR3 protein: CASSPSGSHEQFF

V gene: TRBV6-2/TRBV6-3
D gene: NA
J gene: TRBJ1-2
CDR3 length: 11
clone size: NA
CDR3 DNA: TGTGCCAGCAGCCGTGGCGGTGGCTACACCTTC
CDR3 protein: CASSRGGGYTF

V gene: TRBV12-3/TRBV12-4
D gene: NA
J gene: TRBJ2-5
CDR3 length: 16
clone size: NA
CDR3 DNA: TGTGCCAGCAGTTTAGCGGGGAGGGGGCAGGGAGAGACCCAGTACTTC
CDR3 protein: CASSLAGRGQGETQYF

V gene: TRBV19
D gene: NA
J gene: TRBJ2-7
CDR3 length: 13
clone size: few
CDR3 DNA: TGTGCCAGTAGTAAGGGGATAACATACGAGCAGTACTTC
CDR3 protein: CASSKGITYEQYF

V gene: TRBV19
D gene: NA
J gene: TRBJ1-5
CDR3 length: 13
clone size: few
CDR3 DNA: TGTGCCAGTAGCCGGACAGACAATCAGCCCCAGCATTTT
CDR3 protein: CASSRTDNQPQHF

V gene: TRBV5-1
D gene: NA
J gene: TRBJ2-5
CDR3 length: 17
clone size: NA
CDR3 DNA: TGCGCCAGCAGCCTGAGCCCCAGGCGTAGTGCTCCAGAGACCCAGTACTTC
CDR3 protein: CASSLSPRRSAPETQYF

V gene: TRBV19
D gene: NA
J gene: TRBJ2-1
CDR3 length: 13
clone size: NA
CDR3 DNA: TGTGCCACCCTCGGAGCGGTGTTCAATGAGCAGTTCTTC
CDR3 protein: CATLGAVFNEQFF